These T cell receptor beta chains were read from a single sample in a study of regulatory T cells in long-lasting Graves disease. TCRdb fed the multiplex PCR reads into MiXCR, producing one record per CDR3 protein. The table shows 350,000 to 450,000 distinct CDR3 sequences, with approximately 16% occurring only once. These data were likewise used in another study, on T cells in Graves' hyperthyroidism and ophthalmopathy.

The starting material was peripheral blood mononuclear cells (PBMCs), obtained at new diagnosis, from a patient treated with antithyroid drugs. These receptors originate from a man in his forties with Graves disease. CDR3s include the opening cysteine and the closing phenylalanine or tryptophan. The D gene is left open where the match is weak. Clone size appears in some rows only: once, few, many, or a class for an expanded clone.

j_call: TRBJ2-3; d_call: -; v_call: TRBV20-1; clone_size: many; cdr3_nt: TGCAGTGCTAGAGATCAGGTTCGGGGCACAGATACGCAGTATTTT; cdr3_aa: CSARDQVRGTDTQYF
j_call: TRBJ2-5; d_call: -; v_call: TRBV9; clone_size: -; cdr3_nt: TGTGCCAGCAGCTTCGGAGGCACCCAAGAGACCCAGTACTTC; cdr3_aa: CASSFGGTQETQYF
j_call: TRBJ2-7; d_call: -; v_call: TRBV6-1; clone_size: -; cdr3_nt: TGTGCCAGCAGTGAAGGGGTCGGACCCTACGAGCAGTACTTC; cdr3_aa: CASSEGVGPYEQYF
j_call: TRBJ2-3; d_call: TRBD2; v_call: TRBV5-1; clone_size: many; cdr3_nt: TGCGCCAGCAGCTTGAATCGGGGGGGCGGAACAGATACGCAGTATTTT; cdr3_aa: CASSLNRGGGTDTQYF
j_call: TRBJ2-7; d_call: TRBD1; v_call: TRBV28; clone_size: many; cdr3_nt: TGTGCCAGCAGTTTAGTGGGGACAGGGAACGACGAGCAGTACTTC; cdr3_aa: CASSLVGTGNDEQYF
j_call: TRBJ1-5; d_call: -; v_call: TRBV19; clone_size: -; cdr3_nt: TGTGCCAGTAGTATTTTCGCTGGACGGGCAGCCCAATATAGCAATCAGCCCCAGCATTTT; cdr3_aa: CASSIFAGRAAQYSNQPQHF
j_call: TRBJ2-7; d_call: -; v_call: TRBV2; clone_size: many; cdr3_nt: TGTGCCAGCAGTGACGTCCCTCCGGAGACGAAAGCCTACGAGCAGTACTTC; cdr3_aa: CASSDVPPETKAYEQYF
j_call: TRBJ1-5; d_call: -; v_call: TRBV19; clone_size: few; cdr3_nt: TGTGCCAGTAGTATAGTCGGCGCTCCTCAGCCCCAGCATTTT; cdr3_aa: CASSIVGAPQPQHF
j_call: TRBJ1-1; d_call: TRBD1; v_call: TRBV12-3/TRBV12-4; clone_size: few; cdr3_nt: TGTGCCAGCAGTTTAAGGACAGGGGCCACTGAAGCTTTCTTT; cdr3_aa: CASSLRTGATEAFF
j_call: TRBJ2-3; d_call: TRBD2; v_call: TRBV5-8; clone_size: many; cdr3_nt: TGTGCCAGCAGCTTGTCAGCGGGGGAAGATACGCAGTATTTT; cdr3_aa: CASSLSAGEDTQYF
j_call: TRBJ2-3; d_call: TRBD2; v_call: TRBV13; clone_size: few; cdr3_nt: TGTGCCAGCAGCTTAGGCGGGGGGACCACAGATACGCAGTATTTT; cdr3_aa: CASSLGGGTTDTQYF
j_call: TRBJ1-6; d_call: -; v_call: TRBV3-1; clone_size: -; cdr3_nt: TGTGCCAGCAGCCAAACCCATTTAGATTCACCCCTCCACTTT; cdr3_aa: CASSQTHLDSPLHF
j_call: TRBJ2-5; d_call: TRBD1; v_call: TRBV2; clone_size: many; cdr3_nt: TGTGCCAGCAGTGAACCCCAGGGGGCTCAAGAGACCCAGTACTTC; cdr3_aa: CASSEPQGAQETQYF
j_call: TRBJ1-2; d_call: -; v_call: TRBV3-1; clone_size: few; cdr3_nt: TGTGCCAGCAGCCAAACGGACTCTCCCCCCTATGGCTACACCTTC; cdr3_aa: CASSQTDSPPYGYTF
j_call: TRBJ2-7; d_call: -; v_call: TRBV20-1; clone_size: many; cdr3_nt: TGCAGTGCTAGCTCTCTGAGGGGGTGGGGGCTCGAGCAGTACTTC; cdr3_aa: CSASSLRGWGLEQYF
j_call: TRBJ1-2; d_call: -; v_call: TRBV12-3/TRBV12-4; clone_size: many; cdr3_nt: TGTGCCAGCAGTTTACAACATAACTATGGCTACACCTTC; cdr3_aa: CASSLQHNYGYTF
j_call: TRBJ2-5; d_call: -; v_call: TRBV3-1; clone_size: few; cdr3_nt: TGTGCCAGCAGCCATTTGGGAGAGACCCAGCACTTC; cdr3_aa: CASSHLGETQHF
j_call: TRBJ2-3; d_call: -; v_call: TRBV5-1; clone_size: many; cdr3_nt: TGTGCCAGCAGCCCGACGGCTAGCACAGATACGCAGTATTTT; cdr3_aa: CASSPTASTDTQYF
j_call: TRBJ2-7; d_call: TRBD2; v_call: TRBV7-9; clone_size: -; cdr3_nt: TGTGCCAGCAGCTTGGGACCGGGACTAGCGGGGGTCGGGCAGTACTTC; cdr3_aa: CASSLGPGLAGVGQYF
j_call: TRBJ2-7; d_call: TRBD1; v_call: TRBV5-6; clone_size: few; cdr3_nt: TGCGCCAGCAGCATGGACAGGGGGGTCTACGAGCAGTACTTC; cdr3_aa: CASSMDRGVYEQYF
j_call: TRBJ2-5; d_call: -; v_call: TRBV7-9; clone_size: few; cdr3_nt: TGTGCCAGCAGCTCAAGACGCGTACACGGGGAGACCCAGTACTTC; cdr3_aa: CASSSRRVHGETQYF
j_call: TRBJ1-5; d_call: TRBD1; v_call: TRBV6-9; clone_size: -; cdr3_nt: TGTGCCAGCAGTTACGGCCCCGACAGGGGTTTGAGCAATCAGCCCCAGCATTTT; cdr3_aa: CASSYGPDRGLSNQPQHF
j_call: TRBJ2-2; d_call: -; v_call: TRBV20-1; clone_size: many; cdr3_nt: TGCAGTACCCCTCCCCGACTGAACACCGGGGAGCTGTTTTTT; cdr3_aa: CSTPPRLNTGELFF
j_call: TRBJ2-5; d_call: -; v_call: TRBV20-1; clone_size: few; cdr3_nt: TGCAGTGCCCCAAGGAATGCGCGACGGGAGACCCAGTACTTC; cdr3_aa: CSAPRNARRETQYF
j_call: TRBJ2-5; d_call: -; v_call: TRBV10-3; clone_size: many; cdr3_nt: TGTGCCATCAGTGAAGCAGCTGGGGTAGAGACCCAGTACTTC; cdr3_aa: CAISEAAGVETQYF
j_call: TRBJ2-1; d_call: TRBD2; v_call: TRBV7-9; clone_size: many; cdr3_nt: TGTGCCAGCAGCTTAAGCCGAGCGGGGGGGAGTGAGCAGTTCTTC; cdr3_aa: CASSLSRAGGSEQFF
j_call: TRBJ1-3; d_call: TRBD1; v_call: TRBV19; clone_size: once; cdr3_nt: TGTGCCAGTACCTCCGACAGGGTCGGAAACACCATATATTTT; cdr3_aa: CASTSDRVGNTIYF
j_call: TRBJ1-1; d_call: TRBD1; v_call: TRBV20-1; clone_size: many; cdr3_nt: TGCAGTGCTGGTGAACAGGGGGTGGGCACTGAAGCTTTCTTT; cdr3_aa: CSAGEQGVGTEAFF
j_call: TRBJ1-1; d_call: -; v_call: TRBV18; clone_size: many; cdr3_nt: TGTGCCAGCTCACCCCCGGGCGGGGGCGTCGAATTTACTGAAGCTTTCTTT; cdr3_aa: CASSPPGGGVEFTEAFF
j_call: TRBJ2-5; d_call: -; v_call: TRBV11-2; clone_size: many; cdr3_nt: TGTGCCAGCAGCTTAGCCAGGGTAGAGACCCAGTACTTC; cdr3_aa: CASSLARVETQYF
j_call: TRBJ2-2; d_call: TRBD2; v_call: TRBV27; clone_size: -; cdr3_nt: TGTGCCAGCAGTCTTCTAGCGGGGGGAAGCACCGGGGAGCTGTTTTTT; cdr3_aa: CASSLLAGGSTGELFF